Included here is one T cell receptor (beta chain) sequence, with context. This record comes from a study of cytomegalovirus exposure and HLA in healthy donors. Vbeta (60) and Jbeta (13) primers were used in the PCR. Libraries were prepared by immunoSEQ multiplex PCR; TCRdb keeps only in-frame clonotypes and omits some of them. This sample yields 150,000 to 250,000 clones, of which approximately 78% are seen a single time; approximately 6.5% belongs to the top ten. The TCR comes from a woman aged 45-65 years in good health and CMV-seropositive. Sequences were obtained from PBMCs.

This chain's CDR3 is CASSVGRGGYNEQFF. CDR3 in DNA: TGTGCCAGCAGCGTAGGGCGGGGGGGCTACAATGAGCAGTTCTTC. The chain joins TRBV9 to TRBJ2-1; 9 bases align to TRBD2. V gave up 0 bases and J gave up 3 bases; unmatched junction bases: 1. Germline V gives CDR1 SGDLS, CDR2 YYNGEE. The CDR3 spans 15 residues.